The 31 T cell receptor beta chains listed next were all sequenced from one sample in a study of PD-L1 blockade in urothelial cancer. Noted time point: peripheral blood 6 weeks after treatment start. Here immunoSEQ multiplex PCR was the method, and the copy in TCRdb shows in-frame clones only, minus some. The sample lists about 39,000 clones; 75% to 90% were seen once. This sample comprised PBMCs, obtained around atezolizumab (anti-PD-L1) treatment. The receptors derive from a man aged 40-49 years with urothelial cancer.

The chain has TRBV9 and TRBJ2-1; D possibly corresponds to TRBD2 (6 bases). Germline-derived CDR1 and CDR2 are SGDLS and YYNGEE. The V and J ends lost 7 bases and 4 bases respectively, with 12 bases between them. The CDR3 contains 13 residues. The CDR3 bases are TGTGCCAGCGGGTTACGGGGGTACAATGAGCAGTTCTTC. Translating gives CASGLRGYNEQFF.

This clone was seen only once. The V gene is TRBV4-1, the J gene TRBJ2-3; D perhaps matches TRBD1 (5 bases). V was shortened by 1 base and J by 4 bases, with 9 bases between the two germline ends. CDR3 length: 14 amino acids. CDR1 and CDR2 from the germline V gene are MGHRA and YSYEKL. The CDR3, as DNA: TGCGCCAGCAGCCAAGTGTCAGGGTCAGATACGCAGTATTTT. Encoded protein: CASSQVSGSDTQYF.

The chain couples TRBV29-1 to TRBJ2-2; D possibly corresponds to TRBD1 (6 bases). With 6 bases removed from V and 1 base from J, the gap between germline ends came to 18 bases. The CDR3 is 16 amino acids. The germline V gene encodes CDR1 SQVTM and CDR2 ANQGSEA. Here the CDR3 reads CSVHGGDRWNTGELFF. The CDR3 DNA reads TGCAGCGTCCATGGGGGAGACAGGTGGAACACCGGGGAGCTGTTTTTT.

The J gene is TRBJ1-1, the V gene TRBV7-2, with 11 bases lining up with TRBD1. CDR1 is SGHTA and CDR2 is FQGNSA in the germline V gene. V lost 5 bases, J lost 0 bases, and 11 bases stayed unmatched. The CDR3 spans 18 residues. CDR3 DNA sequence: TGTGCCAGCAGCCTCCCCCGGGACAGGGGGGGTTTGAACACTGAAGCTTTCTTT. Its protein product is CASSLPRDRGGLNTEAFF.

The chain combines TRBV9 with TRBJ1-2; no clear D. This CDR3 region has 15 residues. V lost 2 bases and J lost 5, with 16 bases in between. The germline V gene has CDR1 SGDLS and CDR2 YYNGEE. Written as DNA, the CDR3 is TGTGCCAGCAGCGTGACCGGTCGGAGGAAATATGGCTACACCTTC. It yields the protein CASSVTGRRKYGYTF.

The chain carries TRBV9 and TRBJ2-1, with 8 positions matching TRBD2. Unmatched junction bases numbered 4, after V lost 2 bases and J lost 6 bases. The CDR3 totals 14 residues. Germline CDR1 is SGDLS and CDR2 is YYNGEE. In DNA form, the CDR3 reads TGTGCCAGCAGCGTCGGACTAGCTTTCAATGAGCAGTTCTTC. Protein sequence: CASSVGLAFNEQFF.

The chain recombines TRBV6-5 with TRBJ2-2; D is perhaps TRBD2 (5 bases). Germline assignment: CDR1 MNHEY and CDR2 SVGAGI. This CDR3 region has 15 residues. With 0 bases removed from V and 8 bases from J, the gap between germline ends came to 13 bases. The CDR3 protein is CASSYSPGIGGELFF. Written as DNA, the CDR3 is TGTGCCAGCAGTTACTCACCGGGGATAGGGGGGGAGCTGTTTTTT.

The chain uses TRBV28 and TRBJ1-4; TRBD1 matches 8 bases. The V and J ends lost 5 bases and 4 bases, in that order; junction bases with no gene match: 6. Germline CDR1 MDHEN, CDR2 SYDVKM. The CDR3 is 15 amino acids. The CDR3 protein is CASSQGAHGNEKLFF. CDR3 sequence (DNA): TGTGCCAGCAGTCAGGGGGCGCATGGTAATGAAAAACTGTTTTTT.

As regards this clone: Its ends do not fully match the called genes, so a read error is possible. The J gene is TRBJ2-7, the V gene TRBV27; D perhaps matches TRBD1 (6 bases). Germline assignment: CDR1 MNHEY and CDR2 SMNVEV (reference sequence). The CDR3 sequence is 14 residues long. CDR3 sequence reads: CASSSQDSSRHLDF. DNA for the CDR3: TGTGCCAGCAGCAGCCAGGACAGCTCCCGACACTTGGACTTC.

The J gene is TRBJ2-7, the V gene TRBV13, with 12 bases aligning to TRBD2. The CDR3 consists of 16 residues. With V trimmed by 5 bases and J by 0 bases, 5 bases remained unmatched. CDR1 and CDR2 (germline): PRHDT, FYEKMQ (reference sequence). The CDR3 DNA sequence: TGTGCCAGCAGCCAACTGACTAGCGGGAGCTCCTACGAGCAGTACTTC. Translated: CASSQLTSGSSYEQYF.

The rearrangement uses TRBV5-1 and TRBJ1-1, with D tentatively TRBD1 (5 bases). Per the germline V gene, CDR1 is SGHRS and CDR2 is YFSETQ. This CDR3 region has 15 residues. Trimming removed 4 bases from V and 1 base from J, with 14 bases in between. The CDR3 nucleotides read TGCGCCAGCAGCCTACAGAGACAGACGAACACTGAAGCTTTCTTT. Protein sequence: CASSLQRQTNTEAFF.

The rearrangement joins TRBV7-3 to TRBJ1-4, with D maybe TRBD1 (6 bases). Deletions cut 5 bases from V and 7 bases from J, with 14 bases between. Germline assignment: CDR1 SGHTA and CDR2 FQGTGA. This CDR3 spans 14 amino acids. DNA of the CDR3: TGTGCCAGCAGCGGCGGGGGCCCGGGTGAAAAACTGTTTTTT. It translates to CASSGGGPGEKLFF.

This chain joins TRBV19 and TRBJ2-3, with a weak D call TRBD1 (5 bases). CDR3 length: 14 residues. Trimming took 10 bases from V and 0 from J, leaving 14 bases between them. Germline-derived CDR1 and CDR2 are LNHDA and SQIVND (reference sequence). The CDR3 protein is CATSLQGSTDTQYF. The CDR3 bases are TGTGCCACCTCCCTCCAGGGAAGCACAGATACGCAGTATTTT.

The V gene is TRBV13, the J gene TRBJ2-7; D is perhaps TRBD2 (5 bases). The V end was cut by 7 bases, the J end by 0 bases, with 19 bases between. Germline-derived CDR1 and CDR2 are PRHDT and FYEKMQ (reference sequence). This CDR3 region has 16 residues. The CDR3 protein is CASIRRGHTTSYEQYF. As DNA, the CDR3 is TGTGCCAGCATCAGAAGAGGGCATACGACCTCCTACGAGCAGTACTTC.

This chain connects TRBV29-1 to TRBJ1-1; D uncertain. Per the germline V gene, CDR1 is SQVTM and CDR2 is ANQGSEA. Deletions cut 4 bases from V and 1 base from J, with 10 bases between. This CDR3 region has 13 residues. As DNA, the CDR3 is TGCAGCGTTGTTCGCCCGCGGAACACTGAAGCTTTCTTT. Its protein is CSVVRPRNTEAFF.

This chain uses TRBV7-9 with TRBJ2-5, with D possibly matching TRBD1 (5 bases). The CDR3 has 12 amino acids. Germline assignment: CDR1 SEHNR and CDR2 FQNEAQ (reference sequence). V was pared by 5 bases and J by 4 bases, with 8 bases between. This CDR3 is CASSTTVETQYF. CDR3 sequence (DNA): TGTGCCAGCAGCACGACAGTAGAGACCCAGTACTTC. Full variable domain (remainder filled in from reference TRBV7-9 and TRBJ2-5): DTGVSQNPRHKITKRGQNVTFRCDPISEHNRLYWYRQTLGQGPEFLTYFQNEAQLEKSRLLSDRFSAERPKGSFSTLEIQRTEQGDSAMYLCASSTTVETQYFGPGTRLLVL.

The chain uses TRBV27 and TRBJ2-1; no firm D call. V lost 8 bases to trimming and J lost 13 bases, with 12 bases between them. Germline values: CDR1 MNHEY, CDR2 SMNVEV (reference sequence). The CDR3 totals 10 residues. This CDR3 reads CASGAPGQFF. CDR3 DNA sequence: TGTGCCAGCGGAGCCCCCGGCCAGTTCTTC.

V usage is TRBV4-1 and J usage is TRBJ1-3, with TRBD1 as a possible D gene (6 bases). Germline assignment: CDR1 MGHRA and CDR2 YSYEKL. This CDR3 spans 16 amino acids. V lost 1 base to trimming and J lost 2 bases, with 12 bases between them. This chain's CDR3 is CASSQGLRGAGNTIYF. CDR3 DNA: TGCGCCAGCAGCCAAGGCCTCAGGGGCGCTGGAAACACCATATATTTT.

The V call is TRBV10-3, the J call TRBJ2-7; 7 bases fit TRBD1. The CDR3 covers 13 residues. The germline gives CDR1 ENHRY, CDR2 SYGVKD. The V and J ends lost 2 bases and 6 bases, in that order; junction bases with no gene match: 4. Written as DNA, the CDR3 is TGTGCCATCAGTGAGGTACAGGGGAGCGAGCAGTACTTC. Residues: CAISEVQGSEQYF.

V is TRBV28 and J is TRBJ2-6; D is undetermined. Germline-derived CDR1 and CDR2 are MDHEN and SYDVKM. V shed 6 bases and J shed 4 bases, with 7 bases lying between them. The CDR3 totals 13 residues. This CDR3 reads CASRRQGANVLTF. Here the CDR3 DNA reads TGTGCCAGCAGGCGTCAAGGGGCCAACGTCCTGACTTTC.

The rearrangement links TRBV4-3 to TRBJ2-1; 7 bases map to TRBD2. Germline V gives CDR1 LGHNA, CDR2 YSLEER. V lost 1 base, J lost 8 bases, and 2 bases stayed unmatched. The CDR3 length is 13 residues. CDR3 in DNA: TGCGCCAGCAGCCAAGGAACTAGCGATGAGCAGTTCTTC. Amino acid sequence: CASSQGTSDEQFF.

V is TRBV30 and J is TRBJ1-5, with D tentatively TRBD1 (5 bases). The V end lost 5 bases, the J end lost 5 bases, and 13 bases lay between the germline ends. Germline CDR1 reads GTSNPN; CDR2 reads SVGIG (reference sequence). The CDR3 loop spans 13 amino acids. CDR3 sequence (DNA): TGTGCCTGGGGGGGGAGGGCAGATCAGCCCCAGCATTTT. Translation: CAWGGRADQPQHF.

The chain recombines TRBV9 with TRBJ1-2; 8 bases are shared with TRBD1. Losses at the gene ends were 3 bases for V and 2 bases for J; bases not matched to a gene: 3. The germline V gene has CDR1 SGDLS and CDR2 YYNGEE. There are 14 residues in the CDR3. CDR3 residues: CASSARGPNYGYTF. CDR3 sequence (DNA): TGTGCCAGCAGCGCCAGGGGGCCCAACTATGGCTACACCTTC.

This rearrangement joins TRBV29-1 to TRBJ1-2; 8 nucleotides match TRBD1. This CDR3 is built from 13 residues. V was pared by 8 bases and J by 3 bases, with 8 bases of the junction left unmatched. Germline loops: CDR1 SQVTM, CDR2 ANQGSEA. The DNA of the CDR3 is TGCAGCATTCGACAGGGGCTGTACTATGGCTACACCTTC. It is translated as CSIRQGLYYGYTF.

This sequence joins TRBV7-2 and TRBJ1-2, with D perhaps TRBD1 (5 bases). V shed 5 bases and J shed 4 bases, with 17 bases lying between them. This CDR3 contains 15 residues. Germline CDR1 reads SGHTA; CDR2 reads FQGNSA. As DNA, the CDR3 is TGTGCCAGCAGCCCAGACAGAGAAGGGTTCTATGGCTACACCTTC. Its translation: CASSPDREGFYGYTF.

This chain links TRBV9 with TRBJ2-1, with 14 bases matching TRBD2. CDR1 SGDLS and CDR2 YYNGEE come from the germline V gene. The V gene end was trimmed by 2 bases and the J gene end by 8 bases; junction bases not matched to a gene: 12. The CDR3 is made up of 18 amino acids. The chain's CDR3 is CASSVGTSGRRVGYEQFF. The CDR3 DNA is TGTGCCAGCAGCGTGGGGACTAGCGGGAGAAGGGTGGGGTATGAGCAGTTCTTC.

The chain recombines TRBV19 with TRBJ1-1; 9 bases agree with TRBD1. V gave up 4 bases and J gave up 1 base; unmatched junction bases: 1. CDR1 is LNHDA, CDR2 SQIVND, per germline (reference sequence). There are 14 residues in the CDR3. CDR3 residues: CASSTQGANTEAFF. The DNA of the CDR3 is TGTGCCAGTAGTACACAGGGGGCGAACACTGAAGCTTTCTTT.

This chain uses TRBV6-5 with TRBJ1-2, with D possibly being TRBD1 (5 bases). Looked up from germline, CDR1 is MNHEY and CDR2 is SVGAGI. V was trimmed by 2 bases and J by 3 bases, leaving 13 bases between them. The CDR3 runs to 15 residues. CDR3 residues: CASSYPGAGYYGYTF. CDR3 coding DNA: TGTGCCAGCAGTTACCCTGGGGCGGGGTACTATGGCTACACCTTC.

The genes are TRBV5-4 and TRBJ2-7, with TRBD2 matching 12 bases. The CDR3 runs to 15 residues. Germline V lookup: CDR1 SGHNT, CDR2 YYREEE (reference sequence). Germline trimming cut 7 bases from V and 2 bases from J; bases unmatched to any gene: 7. CDR3: CASRLLAGGPYEQYF. CDR3 in DNA: TGTGCCAGCCGGTTACTAGCGGGAGGTCCCTACGAGCAGTACTTC.

The CDR3 DNA follows: TGTGCCAGCAGTGCCGGACTAGCGGAGAGAAATGAGCAGTTCTTC. It is translated as CASSAGLAERNEQFF. This chain uses TRBV6-1 with TRBJ2-1; 10 nucleotides match TRBD2. Looked up from germline, CDR1 is MNHNS and CDR2 is SASEGT. V was pared by 4 bases and J by 7 bases, with 7 bases of the junction left unmatched. The CDR3 runs to 15 residues.

The chain recombines TRBV6-5 with TRBJ2-7, with D perhaps TRBD1 (6 bases). With 4 bases removed from V and 8 bases from J, the gap between germline ends came to 15 bases. This CDR3 is built from 13 residues. The germline V gene has CDR1 MNHEY and CDR2 SVGAGI. The CDR3 DNA is TGTGCCAGCAGTTCGAGAGGTCAGGGGAAGCAGTACTTC. Its protein product is CASSSRGQGKQYF.